This T cell receptor (beta chain) was identified during a study of cytomegalovirus exposure and HLA in healthy donors. Whole-study results and caveats: TCR beta chains numbering 164 were designated cytomegalovirus-associated.

On this clone: Its antigen is still unknown.

PCR primers comprised 60 Vbeta and 13 Jbeta primers. Repertoires were generated with immunoSEQ multiplex PCR, while TCRdb's copy carries only in-frame clones and drops some. The sample contains 120,000 to 150,000 clones, roughly 80% of which appear only once. The germline V gene has CDR1 SGHVS and CDR2 FNYEAQ. V gave up 5 bases and J gave up 6 bases, with 7 bases separating them. CDR3 length: 11 residues. The sample was PBMCs. V is TRBV7-6 and J is TRBJ1-1; D unclear. The sequence came from a woman aged 40 to 50 in good health and CMV-seronegative. DNA for the CDR3: TGTGCCAGCAGCGCTAACGCTGAAGCTTTCTTT. Its protein product is CASSANAEAFF.